This T cell receptor beta chain came from a study of blood T cell repertoires in COVID-19. Study summary: Collection of acute and convalescent COVID-19 samples took place in the United States, Italy and Spain. T cells, B-cell-depleted T cells, or PBMCs provided the cDNA or gDNA that served as material.

Assay: immunoSEQ multiplex PCR; the TCRdb copy retains only in-frame clones and omits some. The data hold roughly 230,000 clones, with roughly nine tenths observed a single time. Germline V gene sequence: CDR1 WNHNN, CDR2 SYGVQD (reference sequence). This CDR3 is 15 amino acids long. V was clipped by 6 bases and J by 0 bases; unmatched bases: 4. The origin of this receptor is a woman between 40 and 50 years old who had recovered from COVID-19. The sequenced sample was peripheral blood. V usage is TRBV10-1 and J usage is TRBJ2-2, with 7 positions matching TRBD2. In nucleotides, the CDR3 is TGCGCCAGCAGCGCCGGGACTACGAACACCGGGGAGCTGTTTTTT. It translates to CASSAGTTNTGELFF.